The 14 T cell receptor beta chains below were found in one sample sequenced in a study of T cell repertoires in cytomegalovirus infection. Each CDR3 protein gets one entry after TCRdb re-called the reads with MiXCR. The data show about 330,000 distinct CDR3 sequences, roughly 34% seen once. What these receptors recognize is not known. The specimen was cultured PBMCs, collected from culture after CMV antigen stimulation. Receptors originate from a human donor in good health (CMV status not recorded). Some clones in this sample may be carry-over from other donors' samples.

The chain combines TRBV6-5 with TRBJ2-6; D gene ambiguous. Trimming pared 5 bases from V and 0 bases from J, leaving 5 bases between. Germline CDR1 MNHEY, CDR2 SVGAGI. The CDR3 extends over 14 amino acids. The CDR3 DNA reads as TGTGCCAGCAGTCAAAGCTCTGGGGCCAACGTCCTGACTTTC. Translation gives CASSQSSGANVLTF.

This clonotype occurred many times. V usage is TRBV7-2 and J usage is TRBJ2-5; tentative D call: TRBD1 (5 bases). In germline, CDR1 is SGHTA, CDR2 FQGNSA. V was pared by 5 bases and J by 1 base, with 11 bases between. This CDR3 is 14 amino acids long. In DNA form, the CDR3 reads TGTGCCAGCAGCGCACGGACACTCCAAGAGACCCAGTACTTC. This gives the protein CASSARTLQETQYF.

This clonotype was counted a few times. The chain has TRBV7-9 and TRBJ2-3, with TRBD2 identical over 11 bases. With V trimmed by 1 base and J by 4 bases, 4 bases remained unmatched. Germline CDR1 is SEHNR and CDR2 is FQNEAQ (reference sequence). The CDR3 has 16 amino acids. CDR3 loop: CASSLVLAGESDTQYF. The CDR3 DNA reads as TGTGCCAGCAGCTTAGTACTAGCGGGAGAATCAGATACGCAGTATTTT.

The rearrangement uses TRBV20-1 and TRBJ2-1; 14 positions match TRBD2. With 0 bases clipped from V and 10 bases from J, the junction kept 17 bases outside the gene matches. This CDR3 has 19 residues. CDR1 is DFQATT, CDR2 SNEGSKA, per germline (reference sequence). This CDR3 is CSARDGERTSGRPTYEQFF. DNA of the CDR3: TGCAGTGCTAGAGATGGGGAAAGGACTAGCGGGAGGCCCACGTACGAGCAGTTCTTC.

The CDR3 DNA reads TGTGCCAGCAGCTCGAGCCGGGACAGGGGGCTCGAGCAGTACTTC. This gives the protein CASSSSRDRGLEQYF. The rearrangement joins TRBV7-6 to TRBJ2-7, with 12 positions matching TRBD1. CDR1 SGHVS and CDR2 FNYEAQ come from the germline V gene. This CDR3 spans 15 amino acids. V trimming: 4 bases; J trimming: 6 bases; junction bases outside the gene matches: 7.

J is TRBJ2-3 and V is TRBV7-9, with D possibly TRBD2 on 6 matching bases. The CDR3 runs 17 residues. The V end was cut by 5 bases, the J end by 2 bases, with 20 bases between. The germline V gene has CDR1 SEHNR and CDR2 FQNEAQ (reference sequence). CDR3 region: CASSLRTGGAATDTQYF. The DNA of the CDR3 is TGTGCCAGCAGCCTTCGAACAGGAGGGGCCGCCACAGATACGCAGTATTTT.

This clonotype was recorded a few times. This rearrangement joins TRBV7-2 to TRBJ1-3; D is possibly TRBD1 (5 bases). Germline values: CDR1 SGHTA, CDR2 FQGNSA. This CDR3 spans 15 amino acids. Trimming cost V 1 base and J 3 bases, with 10 bases left between them. In nucleotides, the CDR3 is TGTGCCAGCAGCTTAGGAAGGGGAAGTGGAAACACCATATATTTT. It translates to CASSLGRGSGNTIYF. The full variable domain, in which reference TRBV7-2 and TRBJ1-3 provide the parts outside the CDR3, is GAGVSQSPSNKVTEKGKDVELRCDPISGHTALYWYRQSLGQGLEFLIYFQGNSAPDKSGLPSDRFSAERTGGSVSTLTIQRTQQEDSAVYLCASSLGRGSGNTIYFGEGSWLTVV.

There are many counts of this clonotype. The rearrangement links TRBV7-2 to TRBJ2-3; 7 nucleotides match TRBD2. V lost 2 bases and J lost 4; bases outside the gene matches: 6. Germline CDR1 SGHTA, CDR2 FQGNSA. The CDR3 loop spans 15 amino acids. DNA for the CDR3: TGTGCCAGCAGCTTACTCCCTAGCGGAGCAGATACGCAGTATTTT. Translating gives CASSLLPSGADTQYF.

The chain has TRBV6-6 and TRBJ2-1; perhaps TRBD2 as D (5 bases). The CDR3 covers 15 residues. The germline CDR1 and CDR2 sequences are MNHNY and SVGAGI (reference sequence). Trimming took 0 bases from V and 10 from J, leaving 16 bases between them. CDR3 sequence reads: CASSYSSLTGVEQFF. For the CDR3, the DNA is TGTGCCAGCAGTTACTCGTCCCTAACCGGGGTGGAGCAGTTCTTC.

The chain combines TRBV4-3 with TRBJ2-4, with a weak D call TRBD1 (6 bases). CDR1 and CDR2 from the germline V gene are LGHNA and YSLEER. The ends were cut back, 0 bases at V and 12 bases at J, with 18 bases in the middle. The CDR3 spans 15 residues. The CDR3 sequence is CASSQESQGQYNQYF. The CDR3 nucleotides are TGCGCCAGCAGCCAAGAGTCACAGGGTCAATACAATCAGTACTTC.

This clonotype was seen just once. The J gene is TRBJ2-3, the V gene TRBV6-2 or TRBV6-3; D unresolved. CDR1 and CDR2 from the germline V gene are MNHEY and SVGEGT. Between the trimmed V and J ends, which lost 6 bases and 1 base, there was a span of 11 bases. This CDR3 spans 14 amino acids. The CDR3 sequence is CASRDAPGTDTQYF. The CDR3 nucleotides are TGTGCCAGCAGGGACGCACCCGGCACAGATACGCAGTATTTT.

This clonotype was counted only a few times. The DNA for the CDR3 is TGTGCCAGCAGCTTACTAGCCGGGTCCAGCGAGCAGTACTTC. It codes for CASSLLAGSSEQYF. The chain employs TRBV11-3 and TRBJ2-7, with D possibly matching TRBD2 (5 bases). CDR3 length: 14 amino acids. Germline V CDR1 and CDR2: SGHNT, YENEEA. The V end was cut by 2 bases, the J end by 6 bases, with 14 bases between.

This chain links TRBV9 with TRBJ2-7; no clear D. V lost 3 bases and J 1 base, leaving 11 bases between the germline ends. This CDR3 has 14 amino acids. Germline loops: CDR1 SGDLS, CDR2 YYNGEE. Written as DNA, the CDR3 is TGTGCCAGCAGCGCCCAAGTGTCGTCCTACGAGCAGTACTTC. Its translation: CASSAQVSSYEQYF.

V and J are TRBV24-1 and TRBJ2-3, with 10 bases lining up with TRBD2. Germline CDR1 KGHDR, CDR2 SFDVKD. J gave up 6 bases and V 8 bases, and 7 bases lay outside the gene matches. This CDR3 is 14 amino acids long. CDR3 residues: CATMSSGRWDTQYF. The CDR3 bases are TGTGCCACCATGAGTAGCGGGAGGTGGGATACGCAGTATTTT.